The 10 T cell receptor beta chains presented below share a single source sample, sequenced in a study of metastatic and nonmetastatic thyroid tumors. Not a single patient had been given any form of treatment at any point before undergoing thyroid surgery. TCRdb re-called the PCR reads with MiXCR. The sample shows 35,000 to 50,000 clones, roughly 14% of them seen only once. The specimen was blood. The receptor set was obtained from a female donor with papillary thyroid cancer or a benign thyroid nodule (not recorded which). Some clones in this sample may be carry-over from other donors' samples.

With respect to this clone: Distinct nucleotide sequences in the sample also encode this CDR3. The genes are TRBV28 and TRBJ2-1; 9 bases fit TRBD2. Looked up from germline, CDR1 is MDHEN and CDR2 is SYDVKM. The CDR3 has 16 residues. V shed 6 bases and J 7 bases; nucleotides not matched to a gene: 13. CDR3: CASSHMGLAGVNEQFF. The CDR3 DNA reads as TGTGCCAGCAGCCACATGGGACTAGCTGGAGTAAATGAGCAGTTCTTC.

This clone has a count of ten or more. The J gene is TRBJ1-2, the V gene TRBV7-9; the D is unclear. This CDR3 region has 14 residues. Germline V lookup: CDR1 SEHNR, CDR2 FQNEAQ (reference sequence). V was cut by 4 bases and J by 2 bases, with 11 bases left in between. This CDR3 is CASSSAGENYGYTF. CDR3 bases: TGTGCCAGCAGCTCGGCGGGAGAGAACTATGGCTACACCTTC.

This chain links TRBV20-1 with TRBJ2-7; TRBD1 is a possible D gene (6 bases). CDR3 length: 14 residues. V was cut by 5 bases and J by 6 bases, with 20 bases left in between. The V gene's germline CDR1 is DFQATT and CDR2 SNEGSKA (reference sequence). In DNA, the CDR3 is TGCAGTGCTCGGACAGCCGTCCGGGATGGCGAGCAGTACTTC. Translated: CSARTAVRDGEQYF.

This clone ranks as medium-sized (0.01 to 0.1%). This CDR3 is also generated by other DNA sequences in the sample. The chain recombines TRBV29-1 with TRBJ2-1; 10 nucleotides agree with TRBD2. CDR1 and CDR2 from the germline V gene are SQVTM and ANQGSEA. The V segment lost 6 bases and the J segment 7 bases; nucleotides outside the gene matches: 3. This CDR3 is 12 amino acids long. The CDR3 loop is CSVRAGGNEQFF. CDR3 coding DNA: TGCAGCGTACGAGCGGGAGGGAATGAGCAGTTCTTC.

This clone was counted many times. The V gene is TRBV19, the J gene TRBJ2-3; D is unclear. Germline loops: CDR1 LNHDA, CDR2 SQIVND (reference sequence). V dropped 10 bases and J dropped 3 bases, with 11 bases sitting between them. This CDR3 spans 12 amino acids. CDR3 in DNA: TGTGCCACCCGTCAGAGGACAGATACGCAGTATTTT. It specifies CATRQRTDTQYF.

The CDR3 spells CGLRERTGGHEQYF. CDR3 bases: TGCGGCCTCCGTGAGCGGACAGGGGGCCACGAGCAGTACTTC. The V and J genes are TRBV10-1 and TRBJ2-7; TRBD1 matches 11 bases. This CDR3 region has 14 residues. Germline-derived CDR1 and CDR2 are WNHNN and SYGVQD (reference sequence).

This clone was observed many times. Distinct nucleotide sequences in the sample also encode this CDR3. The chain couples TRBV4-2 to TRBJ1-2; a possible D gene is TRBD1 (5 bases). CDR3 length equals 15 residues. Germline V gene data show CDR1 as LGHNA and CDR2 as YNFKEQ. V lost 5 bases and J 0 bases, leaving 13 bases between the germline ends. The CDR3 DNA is TGTGCCAGCAGCGTACAACAGGAGTCTAACTATGGCTACACCTTC. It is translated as CASSVQQESNYGYTF.

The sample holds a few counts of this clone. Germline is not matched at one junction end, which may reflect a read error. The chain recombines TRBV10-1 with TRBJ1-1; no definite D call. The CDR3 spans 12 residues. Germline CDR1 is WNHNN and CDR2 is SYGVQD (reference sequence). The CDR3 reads CASSPTVTEAFF. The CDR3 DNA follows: TGCGCCAGCAGTCCCACAGTAACTGAGGCTTTCTTT.

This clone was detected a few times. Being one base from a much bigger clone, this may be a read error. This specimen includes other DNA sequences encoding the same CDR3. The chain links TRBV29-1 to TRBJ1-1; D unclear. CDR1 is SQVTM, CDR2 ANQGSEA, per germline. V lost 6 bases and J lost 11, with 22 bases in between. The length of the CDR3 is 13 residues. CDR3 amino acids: CSVVTGGSSGAFF. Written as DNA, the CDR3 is TGCAGCGTGGTCACGGGAGGTTCATCTGGGGCTTTCTTT.

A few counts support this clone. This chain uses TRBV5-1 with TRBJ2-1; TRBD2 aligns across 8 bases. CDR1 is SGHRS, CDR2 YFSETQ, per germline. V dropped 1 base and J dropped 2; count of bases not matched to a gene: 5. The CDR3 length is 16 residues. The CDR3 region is CASSLSGSTPYNEQFF. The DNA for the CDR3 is TGCGCCAGCAGCTTGAGCGGGAGTACTCCCTACAATGAGCAGTTCTTC.